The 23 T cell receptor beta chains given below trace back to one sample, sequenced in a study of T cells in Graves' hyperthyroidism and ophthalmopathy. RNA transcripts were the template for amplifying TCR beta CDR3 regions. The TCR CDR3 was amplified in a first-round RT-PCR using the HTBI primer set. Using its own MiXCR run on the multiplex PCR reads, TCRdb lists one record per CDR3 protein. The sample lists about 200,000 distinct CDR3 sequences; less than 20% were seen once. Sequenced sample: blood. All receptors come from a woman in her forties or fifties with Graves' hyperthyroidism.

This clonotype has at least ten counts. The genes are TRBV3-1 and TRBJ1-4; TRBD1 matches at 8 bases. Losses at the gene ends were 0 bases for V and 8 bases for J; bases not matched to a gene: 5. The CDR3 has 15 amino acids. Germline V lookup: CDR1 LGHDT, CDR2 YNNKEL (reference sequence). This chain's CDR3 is CASSQDPGGREKLFF. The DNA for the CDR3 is TGTGCCAGCAGCCAAGATCCAGGGGGCAGAGAAAAACTGTTTTTT.

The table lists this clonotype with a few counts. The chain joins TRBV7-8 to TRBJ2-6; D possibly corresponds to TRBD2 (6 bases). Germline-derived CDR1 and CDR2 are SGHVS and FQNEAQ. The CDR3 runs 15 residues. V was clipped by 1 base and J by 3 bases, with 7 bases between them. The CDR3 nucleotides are TGTGCCAGCAGCTTAGTCGGGGGTGGGGCCAACGTCCTGACTTTC. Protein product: CASSLVGGGANVLTF.

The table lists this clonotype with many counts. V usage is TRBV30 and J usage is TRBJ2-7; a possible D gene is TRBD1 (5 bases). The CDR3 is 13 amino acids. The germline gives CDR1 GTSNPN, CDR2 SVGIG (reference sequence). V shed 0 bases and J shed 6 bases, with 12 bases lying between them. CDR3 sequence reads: CAWSVRRASEQYF. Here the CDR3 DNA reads TGTGCCTGGAGTGTACGCAGGGCGAGCGAGCAGTACTTC. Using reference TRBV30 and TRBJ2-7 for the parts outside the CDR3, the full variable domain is SQTIHQWPATLVQPVGSPLSLECTVEGTSNPNLYWYRQAAGRGLQLLFYSVGIGQISSEVPQNLSASRPQDRQFILSSKKLLLSDSGFYLCAWSVRRASEQYFGPGTRLTVT.

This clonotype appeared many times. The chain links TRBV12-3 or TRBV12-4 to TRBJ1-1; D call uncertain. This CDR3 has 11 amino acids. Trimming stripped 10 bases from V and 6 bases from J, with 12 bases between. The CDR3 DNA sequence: TGTGCCACCCGGCGTTCGGCTGAAGCTTTCTTT. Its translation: CATRRSAEAFF.

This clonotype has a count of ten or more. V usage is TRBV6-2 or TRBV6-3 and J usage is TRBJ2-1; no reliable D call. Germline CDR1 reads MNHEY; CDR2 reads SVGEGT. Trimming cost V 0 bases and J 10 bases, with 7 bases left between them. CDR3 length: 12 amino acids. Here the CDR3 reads CASSYSTSEQFF. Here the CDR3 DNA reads TGTGCCAGCAGTTACTCAACGTCGGAGCAGTTCTTC.

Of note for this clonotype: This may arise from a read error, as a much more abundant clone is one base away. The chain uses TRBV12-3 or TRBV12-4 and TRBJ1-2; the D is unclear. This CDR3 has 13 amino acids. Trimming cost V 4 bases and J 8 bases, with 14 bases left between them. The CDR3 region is CASSYVGARGYTF. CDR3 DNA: TGTGCCAGCAGTTATGTGGGAGCGAGGGGCTACACCTTC.

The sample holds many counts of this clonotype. CDR3 amino acids: CASSLFPGHTEAFF. In DNA form, the CDR3 reads TGTGCCAGCAGTTTATTCCCAGGGCACACTGAAGCTTTCTTT. The chain joins TRBV27 to TRBJ1-1, with D tentatively TRBD1 (5 bases). Trimming took 1 base from V and 3 from J, leaving 9 bases between them. This CDR3 has 14 residues. The germline V gene has CDR1 MNHEY and CDR2 SMNVEV (reference sequence).

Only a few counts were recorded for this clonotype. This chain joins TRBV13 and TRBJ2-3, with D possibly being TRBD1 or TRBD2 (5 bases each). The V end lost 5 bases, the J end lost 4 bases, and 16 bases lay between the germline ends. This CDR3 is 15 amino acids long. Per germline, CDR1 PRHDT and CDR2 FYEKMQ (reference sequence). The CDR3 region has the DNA TGTGCCAGCAGCCTAATAGGTGGGACGTCAGATACGCAGTATTTT. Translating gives CASSLIGGTSDTQYF.

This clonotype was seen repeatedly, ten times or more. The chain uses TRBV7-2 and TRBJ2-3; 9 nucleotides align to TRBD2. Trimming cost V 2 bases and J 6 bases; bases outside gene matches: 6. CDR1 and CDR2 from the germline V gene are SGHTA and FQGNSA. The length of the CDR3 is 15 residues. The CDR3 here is CASSLPAGGGDTQYF. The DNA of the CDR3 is TGTGCCAGCAGCTTACCGGCGGGAGGGGGGGATACGCAGTATTTT.

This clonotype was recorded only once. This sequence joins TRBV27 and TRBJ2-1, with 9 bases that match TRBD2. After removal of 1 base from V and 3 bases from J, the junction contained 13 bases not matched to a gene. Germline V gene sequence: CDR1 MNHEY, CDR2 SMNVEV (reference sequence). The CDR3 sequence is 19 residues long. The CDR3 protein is CASSLFWGASGANYNEQFF. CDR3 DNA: TGTGCCAGCAGTTTATTCTGGGGGGCTAGCGGGGCGAACTACAATGAGCAGTTCTTC.

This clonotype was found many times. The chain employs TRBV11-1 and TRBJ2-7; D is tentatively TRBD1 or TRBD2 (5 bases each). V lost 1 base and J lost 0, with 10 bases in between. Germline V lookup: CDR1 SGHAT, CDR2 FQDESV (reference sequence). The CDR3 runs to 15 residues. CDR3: CASSLGGASSYEQYF. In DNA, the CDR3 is TGTGCCAGCAGCTTAGGAGGGGCTAGCTCCTACGAGCAGTACTTC.

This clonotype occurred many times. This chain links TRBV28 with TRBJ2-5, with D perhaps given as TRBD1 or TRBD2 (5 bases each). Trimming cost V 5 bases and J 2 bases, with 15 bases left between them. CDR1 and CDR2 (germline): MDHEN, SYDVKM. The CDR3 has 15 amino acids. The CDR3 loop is CASSRPGPRQETQYF. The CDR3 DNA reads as TGTGCCAGCAGTCGCCCGGGACCCAGACAAGAGACCCAGTACTTC.

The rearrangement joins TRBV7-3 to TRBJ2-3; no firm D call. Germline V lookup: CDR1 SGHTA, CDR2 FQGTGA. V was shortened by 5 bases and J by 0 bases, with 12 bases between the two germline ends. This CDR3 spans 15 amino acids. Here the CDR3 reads CASSQDPTSTDTQYF. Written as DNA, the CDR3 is TGTGCCAGCAGCCAGGACCCCACTAGCACAGATACGCAGTATTTT.

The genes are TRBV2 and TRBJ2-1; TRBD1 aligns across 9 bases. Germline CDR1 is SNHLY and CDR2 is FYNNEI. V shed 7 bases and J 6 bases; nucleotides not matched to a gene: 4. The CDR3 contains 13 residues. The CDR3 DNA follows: TGTGCCAGCACTGAGGACAGGGGCAATGAGCAGTTCTTC. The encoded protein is CASTEDRGNEQFF.

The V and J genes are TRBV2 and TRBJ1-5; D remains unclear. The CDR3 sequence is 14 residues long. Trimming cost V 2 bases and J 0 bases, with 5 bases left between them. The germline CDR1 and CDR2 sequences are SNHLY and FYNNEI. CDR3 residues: CASSEMASNQPQHF. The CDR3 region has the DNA TGTGCCAGCAGTGAAATGGCTAGCAATCAGCCCCAGCATTTT.

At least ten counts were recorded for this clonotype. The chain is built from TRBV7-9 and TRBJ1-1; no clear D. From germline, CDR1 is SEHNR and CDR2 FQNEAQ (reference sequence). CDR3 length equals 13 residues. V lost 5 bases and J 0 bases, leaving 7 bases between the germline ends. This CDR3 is CASSRPLNTEAFF. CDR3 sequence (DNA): TGTGCCAGCAGCAGGCCTCTGAACACTGAAGCTTTCTTT. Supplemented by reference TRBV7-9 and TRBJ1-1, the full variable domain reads DTGVSQNPRHKITKRGQNVTFRCDPISEHNRLYWYRQTLGQGPEFLTYFQNEAQLEKSRLLSDRFSAERPKGSFSTLEIQRTEQGDSAMYLCASSRPLNTEAFFGQGTRLTVV.

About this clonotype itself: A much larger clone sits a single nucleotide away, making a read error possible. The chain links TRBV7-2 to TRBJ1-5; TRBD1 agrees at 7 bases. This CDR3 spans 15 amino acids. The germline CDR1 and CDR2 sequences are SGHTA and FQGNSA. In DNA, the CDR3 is TGTGCCAGCAGCTTACTGACAGGGACGAGTCAGCCCCGGCATTTT. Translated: CASSLLTGTSQPRHF. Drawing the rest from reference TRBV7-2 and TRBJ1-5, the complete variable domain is GAGVSQSPSNKVTEKGKDVELRCDPISGHTALYWYRQSLGQGLEFLIYFQGNSAPDKSGLPSDRFSAERTGGSVSTLTIQRTQQEDSAVYLCASSLLTGTSQPRHFGDGTRLSIL.

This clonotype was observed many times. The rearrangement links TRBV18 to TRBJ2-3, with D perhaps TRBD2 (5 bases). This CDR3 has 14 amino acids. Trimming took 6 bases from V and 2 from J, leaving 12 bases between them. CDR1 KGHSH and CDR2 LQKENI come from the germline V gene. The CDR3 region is CASSGTSTTDTQYF. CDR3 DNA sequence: TGTGCCAGCTCGGGTACTAGTACCACAGATACGCAGTATTTT.

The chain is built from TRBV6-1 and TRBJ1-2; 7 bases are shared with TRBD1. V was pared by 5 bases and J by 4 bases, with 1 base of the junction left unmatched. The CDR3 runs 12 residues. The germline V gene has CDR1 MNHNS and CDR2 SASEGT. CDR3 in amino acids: CASSRTGYGYTF. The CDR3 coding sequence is TGTGCCAGCAGTAGGACAGGCTATGGCTACACCTTC.

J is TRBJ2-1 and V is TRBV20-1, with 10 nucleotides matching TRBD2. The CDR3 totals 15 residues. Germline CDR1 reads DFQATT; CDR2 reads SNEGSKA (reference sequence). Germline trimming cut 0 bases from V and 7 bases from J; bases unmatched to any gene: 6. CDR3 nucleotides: TGCAGTGCTAGAGATTCCCTAGCGGGGGTAAATGAGCAGTTCTTC. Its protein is CSARDSLAGVNEQFF.

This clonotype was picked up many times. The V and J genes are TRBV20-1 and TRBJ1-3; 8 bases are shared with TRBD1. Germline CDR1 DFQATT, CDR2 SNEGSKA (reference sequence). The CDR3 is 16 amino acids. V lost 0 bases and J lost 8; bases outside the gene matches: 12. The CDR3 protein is CSARDRRTGGMDTIYF. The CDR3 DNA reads TGCAGTGCTAGAGATAGGAGAACAGGGGGAATGGACACCATATATTTT.

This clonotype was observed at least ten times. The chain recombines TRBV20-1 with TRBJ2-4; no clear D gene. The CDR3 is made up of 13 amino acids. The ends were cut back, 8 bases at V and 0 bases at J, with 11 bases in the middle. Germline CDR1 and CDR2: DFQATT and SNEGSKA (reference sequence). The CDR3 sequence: CSSRWLAKNIQYF. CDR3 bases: TGCAGTTCCCGCTGGCTAGCCAAAAACATTCAGTACTTC.

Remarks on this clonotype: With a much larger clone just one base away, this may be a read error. The CDR3 coding sequence is TGTGCCAGCAGCTTAGGCGCCAGAACAGATGCGCAGTATTTT. Its translation: CASSLGARTDAQYF. V usage is TRBV11-2 and J usage is TRBJ2-3; no clear D gene. The CDR3 totals 14 residues. Germline loops: CDR1 SGHAT, CDR2 FQNNGV.